This TCR beta chain was sequenced for a study of blood T cell repertoires in COVID-19. Study-wide background: Some COVID-19 samples were acute and others convalescent; all came from the United States, Italy and Spain.

Original processing methods: Estimated nucleated cell counts came from reference gene primer amplification. The method was immunoSEQ multiplex PCR; TCRdb's version includes in-frame clones alone and lacks a portion of them. D and trimming were read from the DNA, whereas the V and J calls and clone size are those reported in that table. The table shows 150,000 to 200,000 clones, with around 73% occurring only once. Cohorts were based on clinical histories the participants reported. Recovered participants had two consecutive negative NP/OP PCR tests, healthcare professional clearance, or symptom resolution. Germline assignment: CDR1 SGHNT and CDR2 YYREEE (reference sequence). The CDR3 sequence is 13 residues long. V trimming: 4 bases; J trimming: 6 bases; junction bases outside the gene matches: 3.

This TCR was sampled from a woman aged 45-65 years who had recovered from COVID-19. The chain is built from TRBV5-4 and TRBJ2-1; 8 positions agree with TRBD2. Input material: PBMCs or T cells enriched from blood (not recorded which). CDR3 sequence (DNA): TGTGCCAGCAGCCGGGGGGGCGTCAATGAGCAGTTCTTC. Encoded protein: CASSRGGVNEQFF.